Shown below are 15 T cell receptor beta chains from a single sample sequenced in a study of T cell changes during pregnancy in multiple sclerosis. Sequenced by immunoSEQ multiplex PCR; TCRdb stores in-frame clones only, minus some. This table has 50,000 to 55,000 clones, 80% to 95% appearing once. This specimen consisted of CD4+ T cells from peripheral blood mononuclear cells, obtained in the third trimester of pregnancy. These receptors all come from a female donor with multiple sclerosis, enrolled in a pregnancy study.

This clone came up a few times. The V gene is TRBV7-2, the J gene TRBJ1-6; possible D gene TRBD1, 6 bases. V lost 2 bases to trimming and J lost 7 bases, with 18 bases between them. Germline-derived CDR1 and CDR2 are SGHTA and FQGNSA. This CDR3 spans 17 amino acids. CDR3 loop: CASSLRNSDSKNSPLHF. CDR3 nucleotides: TGTGCCAGCAGCTTACGTAACTCGGACAGCAAAAATTCACCCCTCCACTTT. Combining the CDR3 with reference TRBV7-2 and TRBJ1-6 gives the whole variable domain GAGVSQSPSNKVTEKGKDVELRCDPISGHTALYWYRQSLGQGLEFLIYFQGNSAPDKSGLPSDRFSAERTGGSVSTLTIQRTQQEDSAVYLCASSLRNSDSKNSPLHFGNGTRLTVT.

The CDR3: CASSQMDTQYF. In DNA, the CDR3 is TGTGCCAGCAGTCAAATGGATACGCAGTATTTT. J is TRBJ2-3 and V is TRBV6-1; D call uncertain. The CDR3 consists of 11 residues. Trimming pared 5 bases from V and 6 bases from J, leaving 6 bases between. Germline CDR1 reads MNHNS; CDR2 reads SASEGT.

The chain uses TRBV27 and TRBJ2-5, with 8 bases lining up with TRBD2. The CDR3 extends over 13 amino acids. CDR1 and CDR2 from the germline V gene are MNHEY and SMNVEV (reference sequence). The ends lost 10 bases at V and 3 bases at J; junction bases unmatched: 7. The CDR3 DNA sequence: TGTGCCACCACGGGGGGGACCGAAGAGACCCAGTACTTC. It translates to CATTGGTEETQYF.

The chain combines TRBV7-9 with TRBJ1-6, with D possibly being TRBD1 (5 bases). Germline loops: CDR1 SEHNR, CDR2 FQNEAQ (reference sequence). The germline V and J ends were trimmed by 4 bases and 10 bases, with 20 bases remaining between them. CDR3 length: 16 amino acids. In nucleotides, the CDR3 is TGTGCCAGCAGCTCTCCGCCGGGGGAAAATCGGTCACCCCTCCACTTT. Its protein is CASSSPPGENRSPLHF.

CDR3 residues: CASSLAGDTEAFF. CDR3 DNA sequence: TGCGCCAGCAGCTTGGCAGGGGACACTGAAGCTTTCTTT. The chain links TRBV5-1 to TRBJ1-1; possibly TRBD1 for D (6 bases). There are 13 residues in the CDR3. Deletions cut 0 bases from V and 3 bases from J, with 6 bases between. Germline V CDR1 and CDR2: SGHRS, YFSETQ.

This clone has only one observation. The gene calls are TRBV19 and TRBJ1-3, with 7 bases that match TRBD1. Losses at the gene ends were 1 base for V and 4 bases for J; bases not matched to a gene: 1. The CDR3 is made up of 14 amino acids. The germline CDR1 and CDR2 sequences are LNHDA and SQIVND (reference sequence). The CDR3 DNA reads TGTGCCAGTAGTATAGGGACAGGCGGAAACACCATATATTTT. It yields the protein CASSIGTGGNTIYF.

V is TRBV2 and J is TRBJ1-5, with 11 bases fitting TRBD1. The CDR3 covers 14 residues. CDR1 is SNHLY, CDR2 FYNNEI, per germline. With 9 bases clipped from V and 6 bases from J, the junction kept 7 bases outside the gene matches. The CDR3 coding sequence is TGTGCCAGTAGGACAGGGGGCCGGAGTCAGCCCCAGCATTTT. As protein: CASRTGGRSQPQHF.

The chain couples TRBV4-2 to TRBJ2-1; D call uncertain. Germline CDR1 and CDR2: LGHNA and YNFKEQ. With 0 bases removed from V and 6 bases from J, the gap between germline ends came to 15 bases. The CDR3 spans 16 residues. DNA of the CDR3: TGTGCCAGCAGCCAAGAGTTAAGAGGATACCTCAATGAGCAGTTCTTC. The encoded protein is CASSQELRGYLNEQFF.

The J gene is TRBJ2-5, the V gene TRBV5-4; 9 bases agree with TRBD2. This CDR3 is built from 16 residues. V trimming: 3 bases; J trimming: 6 bases; junction bases outside the gene matches: 12. CDR1 SGHNT and CDR2 YYREEE come from the germline V gene (reference sequence). In DNA form, the CDR3 reads TGTGCCAGCAGCTCGGGAGGCGGGGGGGCCCCTAAGACCCAGTACTTC. This translates into CASSSGGGGAPKTQYF. Complete variable domain (other parts from reference TRBV5-4 and TRBJ2-5): ETGVTQSPTHLIKTRGQQVTLRCSSQSGHNTVSWYQQALGQGPQFIFQYYREEENGRGNFPPRFSGLQFPNYSSELNVNALELDDSALYLCASSSGGGGAPKTQYFGPGTRLLVL.

V is TRBV19 and J is TRBJ2-5, with 7 nucleotides matching TRBD2. Germline loops: CDR1 LNHDA, CDR2 SQIVND (reference sequence). The CDR3 is 14 amino acids. Unmatched junction bases numbered 6, after V lost 6 bases and J lost 2 bases. CDR3 in amino acids: CASSPGLPQETQYF. For the CDR3, the DNA is TGTGCCAGTAGCCCGGGACTACCACAAGAGACCCAGTACTTC.

The V call is TRBV18, the J call TRBJ1-1; D remains ambiguous. The CDR3 consists of 15 residues. CDR1 and CDR2 (germline): KGHSH, LQKENI. V lost 2 bases and J 6 bases, leaving 16 bases between the germline ends. Here the CDR3 reads CASSPSEAIWAEAFF. The CDR3 DNA reads TGTGCCAGCTCACCAAGCGAGGCCATCTGGGCTGAAGCTTTCTTT.

The chain combines TRBV30 with TRBJ1-6, with D hard to call. V dropped 5 bases and J dropped 14 bases, with 13 bases sitting between them. CDR3 size: 11 residues. In germline, CDR1 is GTSNPN, CDR2 SVGIG (reference sequence). In nucleotides, the CDR3 is TGTGCCTGGGGGAGACATCCGGCCCTCCACTTT. This sequence encodes CAWGRHPALHF.

The DNA for the CDR3 is TGTGCCAGCAGCGCCATATCGGAAAGACGGGGAGCTACTGAAGCTTTCTTT. This encodes CASSAISERRGATEAFF. V and J are TRBV9 and TRBJ1-1; D gene uncertain. Trimming left V 3 bases short and J 5 bases short, with 23 bases between. The CDR3 runs to 17 residues. Germline V gene data show CDR1 as SGDLS and CDR2 as YYNGEE. Variable domain in full (rest from reference TRBV9 and TRBJ1-1): DSGVTQTPKHLITATGQRVTLRCSPRSGDLSVYWYQQSLDQGLQFLIQYYNGEERAKGNILERFSAQQFPDLHSELNLSSLELGDSALYFCASSAISERRGATEAFFGQGTRLTVV.

The CDR3 region has the DNA TGTGCCAGCAGCACCCAGCGGGGGGGCACGGAGACCCAGTACTTC. Translated: CASSTQRGGTETQYF. This chain uses TRBV5-6 with TRBJ2-5; 10 bases match TRBD2. The germline V gene has CDR1 SGHDT and CDR2 YYEEEE. Germline trimming cut 4 bases from V and 5 bases from J; bases unmatched to any gene: 8. This CDR3 contains 15 residues.

V gene TRBV9 combines with J gene TRBJ1-3; 9 bases are shared with TRBD1. The CDR3 covers 15 residues. The V and J ends lost 3 bases and 4 bases, in that order; junction bases with no gene match: 5. Germline V lookup: CDR1 SGDLS, CDR2 YYNGEE. The CDR3: CASSAGDREGNTIYF. The DNA of the CDR3 is TGTGCCAGCAGCGCAGGGGACAGGGAAGGAAACACCATATATTTT.